A single sample is the source of the 10 T cell receptor beta chains below, sequenced in a study of regulatory and conventional T cells in RAG deficiency. The method was immunoSEQ multiplex PCR; TCRdb's version includes in-frame clones alone and lacks a portion of them. The table shows 30,000 to 35,000 clones, with about 87% occurring only once. These same records also appear under a second study, on regulatory T cells. From that report: The primer mix had 52 TRBV and 13 TRBJ primers.

The sample comprised CD8+ T cells sorted from blood. These receptors were collected from a human donor in good health.

The chain links TRBV6-5 to TRBJ2-7, with D tentatively TRBD2 (5 bases). The CDR3 covers 11 residues. The germline V gene has CDR1 MNHEY and CDR2 SVGAGI. Trimming left V 8 bases short and J 5 bases short, with 10 bases between. CDR3: CASGRSDEQYF. CDR3 in DNA: TGTGCCAGCGGGAGAAGCGACGAGCAGTACTTC.

The chain is built from TRBV28 and TRBJ2-7; 8 bases map to TRBD1. Germline V gives CDR1 MDHEN, CDR2 SYDVKM. V shed 4 bases, J shed 2 bases, and the junction held 10 bases outside the gene matches. The CDR3 sequence is 16 residues long. The CDR3 loop is CASSSDRARQAYEQYF. CDR3 sequence (DNA): TGTGCCAGCAGTTCGGACAGGGCACGGCAGGCCTACGAGCAGTACTTC. Full variable domain (remainder filled in from reference TRBV28 and TRBJ2-7): DVKVTQSSRYLVKRTGEKVFLECVQDMDHENMFWYRQDPGLGLRLIYFSYDVKMKEKGDIPEGYSVSREKKERFSLILESASTNQTSMYLCASSSDRARQAYEQYFGPGTRLTVT.

The chain uses TRBV7-9 and TRBJ1-3, with TRBD1 matching 7 bases. This CDR3 has 12 amino acids. The ends lost 10 bases at V and 8 bases at J; junction bases unmatched: 8. Germline V gene sequence: CDR1 SEHNR, CDR2 FQNEAQ (reference sequence). The DNA for the CDR3 is TGTGCCAATCAGGGGGATCGCGACACCATATATTTT. This gives the protein CANQGDRDTIYF.

This clone was seen a single time. J is TRBJ2-1 and V is TRBV15; D gene ambiguous. V was clipped by 0 bases and J by 8 bases, with 8 bases between them. CDR3 length: 13 residues. Germline CDR1 reads LNHNV; CDR2 reads YYDKDF (reference sequence). Here the CDR3 reads CATSREKTDEQFF. The CDR3, as DNA: TGTGCCACCAGCAGAGAAAAGACGGATGAGCAGTTCTTC.

V gene TRBV7-8 combines with J gene TRBJ1-2; D unclear. This CDR3 has 15 amino acids. The V and J ends lost 5 bases and 0 bases respectively, with 13 bases between them. CDR1 and CDR2 (germline): SGHVS, FQNEAQ. The CDR3 loop is CASSPVTFTNYGYTF. The CDR3 nucleotides read TGTGCCAGCAGCCCAGTGACATTTACTAACTATGGCTACACCTTC.

The rearrangement uses TRBV2 and TRBJ1-1; D is uncertain. The CDR3 loop spans 12 amino acids. The V and J ends lost 10 bases and 0 bases respectively, with 9 bases between them. The germline CDR1 and CDR2 sequences are SNHLY and FYNNEI. The CDR3 sequence: CAIEPLNTEAFF. Written as DNA, the CDR3 is TGTGCCATCGAACCGTTGAACACTGAAGCTTTCTTT.

The V and J genes are TRBV5-4 and TRBJ2-1; D is uncertain. CDR1 is SGHNT, CDR2 YYREEE, per germline (reference sequence). This CDR3 region has 13 residues. Trimming took 9 bases from V and 8 from J, leaving 18 bases between them. The CDR3 loop is CATSIYVQDEQFF. DNA for the CDR3: TGTGCCACAAGCATTTATGTACAAGATGAGCAGTTCTTC.

The rearrangement uses TRBV5-8 and TRBJ1-5; possibly TRBD1 for D (6 bases). The CDR3 has 18 amino acids. Trimming shortened V by 5 bases and J by 6 bases, and 27 bases separated the two germline ends. The germline V gene encodes CDR1 SGHTS and CDR2 YDEGEE. CDR3 loop: CASSRPLGGRASVQPQHF. CDR3 in DNA: TGTGCCAGCAGTCGACCTCTTGGGGGCAGGGCCAGCGTTCAGCCCCAGCATTTT. The whole variable domain, remainder taken from reference TRBV5-8 and TRBJ1-5, is EAGVTQSPTHLIKTRGQQATLRCSPISGHTSVYWYQQALGLGLQFLLWYDEGEERNRGNFPPRFSGRQFPNYSSELNVNALELEDSALYLCASSRPLGGRASVQPQHFGDGTRLSIL.

This rearrangement joins TRBV28 to TRBJ1-2, with D possibly matching TRBD1 (5 bases). This CDR3 has 13 amino acids. Germline V gene lookup returns CDR1 MDHEN and CDR2 SYDVKM. V lost 4 bases to trimming and J lost 1 base, with 7 bases between them. The CDR3 DNA sequence: TGTGCCAGCAGTTCGACAGTTAACTATGGCTACACCTTC. Its protein product is CASSSTVNYGYTF.

The genes are TRBV19 and TRBJ1-1; D remains unclear. CDR3 length: 13 amino acids. Germline-derived CDR1 and CDR2 are LNHDA and SQIVND (reference sequence). V shed 6 bases and J shed 6 bases, with 14 bases lying between them. DNA for the CDR3: TGTGCCAGTAGCTGGAAGGGAACATCTGAAGCTTTCTTT. Amino acid sequence: CASSWKGTSEAFF.